These 8 T cell receptor beta chains were all obtained from the same sample, sequenced in a study of blood T cell repertoires in COVID-19. Generated by immunoSEQ multiplex PCR, the TCRdb table keeps only in-frame clones and is missing some. Seen here are 250,000 to 300,000 clones, 70% to 90% observed once, and the top ten hold roughly 2%. Sequenced input: PBMCs or T cells enriched from blood (not recorded which). These receptors were collected from a woman aged 55-70 years in a cohort exposed to, infected with or recovered from COVID-19 (not recorded which).

The gene calls are TRBV7-9 and TRBJ1-1; D is possibly TRBD1 (5 bases). The CDR3 has 16 amino acids. The germline V gene has CDR1 SEHNR and CDR2 FQNEAQ (reference sequence). V was shortened by 0 bases and J by 0 bases, with 11 bases between the two germline ends. CDR3 sequence (DNA): TGTGCCAGCAGCTTAGCCCGTGGGGGGATGAACACTGAAGCTTTCTTT. Its protein product is CASSLARGGMNTEAFF.

The table lists this clone with a count of one. The chain links TRBV10-3 to TRBJ2-3; D remains unclear. This CDR3 region has 11 residues. CDR1 ENHRY and CDR2 SYGVKD come from the germline V gene. The ends were cut back, 9 bases at V and 8 bases at J, with 12 bases in the middle. The CDR3 DNA follows: TGTGCCATTCCGGTAAGCCGTACGCAGTATTTT. Its translation: CAIPVSRTQYF.

Only a few counts were recorded for this clone. V usage is TRBV28 and J usage is TRBJ2-5; D perhaps matches TRBD2 (6 bases). The CDR3 spans 16 residues. V lost 7 bases and J 2 bases, leaving 20 bases between the germline ends. Germline CDR1 reads MDHEN; CDR2 reads SYDVKM. For the CDR3, the DNA is TGTGCCAGCACCAAGCCGGGCTCGGGACTTCAAGAGACCCAGTACTTC. Its protein product is CASTKPGSGLQETQYF.

This clone was detected once. The chain employs TRBV5-1 and TRBJ2-7; the match to TRBD2 covers 11 bases. The CDR3 has 14 amino acids. The V gene end was trimmed by 0 bases and the J gene end by 9 bases; junction bases not matched to a gene: 5. Germline CDR1 is SGHRS and CDR2 is YFSETQ. The CDR3 region is CASSLEIAGGPQYF. In DNA, the CDR3 is TGCGCCAGCAGCTTGGAAATAGCGGGAGGGCCGCAGTACTTC. The variable domain in full, with the rest retrieved from reference TRBV5-1 and TRBJ2-7, is KAGVTQTPRYLIKTRGQQVTLSCSPISGHRSVSWYQQTPGQGLQFLFEYFSETQRNKGNFPGRFSGRQFSNSRSEMNVSTLELGDSALYLCASSLEIAGGPQYFGPGTRLTVT.

The chain recombines TRBV7-6 with TRBJ2-1; 14 bases map to TRBD2. Germline-derived CDR1 and CDR2 are SGHVS and FNYEAQ. The CDR3 covers 15 residues. With 5 bases clipped from V and 7 bases from J, the junction kept 4 bases outside the gene matches. In nucleotides, the CDR3 is TGTGCCAGCAGCCGACTAGCGGGAGGGCCTAATGAGCAGTTCTTC. Amino acid sequence: CASSRLAGGPNEQFF.

This chain connects TRBV24-1 to TRBJ2-1, with 8 bases identical to TRBD2. Looked up from germline, CDR1 is KGHDR and CDR2 is SFDVKD. Trimming cost V 4 bases and J 0 bases; bases outside gene matches: 4. CDR3 size: 16 residues. CDR3 protein: CATSDRGLASYNEQFF. For the CDR3, the DNA is TGTGCCACCAGTGACCGAGGACTAGCCTCCTACAATGAGCAGTTCTTC.

In its sample, this clone was seen a few times. The genes are TRBV15 and TRBJ2-1, with 7 bases matching TRBD2. The CDR3 sequence is 15 residues long. The V segment lost 3 bases and the J segment 9 bases; nucleotides outside the gene matches: 11. Germline CDR1 reads LNHNV; CDR2 reads YYDKDF (reference sequence). CDR3 in amino acids: CATSSASGIVAEQFF. The CDR3 DNA is TGTGCCACCAGCAGTGCTAGCGGTATTGTGGCTGAGCAGTTCTTC. The variable domain in full, with the rest retrieved from reference TRBV15 and TRBJ2-1, is DAMVIQNPRYQVTQFGKPVTLSCSQTLNHNVMYWYQQKSSQAPKLLFHYYDKDFNNEADTPDNFQSRRPNTSFCFLDIRSPGLGDTAMYLCATSSASGIVAEQFFGPGTRLTVL.

V and J are TRBV7-9 and TRBJ1-4; TRBD1 matches at 11 bases. Trimming at V came to 5 bases and at J to 6 bases, leaving 5 bases not matched to a gene. Germline CDR1 reads SEHNR; CDR2 reads FQNEAQ (reference sequence). The CDR3 length is 15 residues. The CDR3: CASSPGTGGDEKLFF. CDR3 coding DNA: TGTGCCAGCAGCCCAGGGACAGGGGGAGATGAAAAACTGTTTTTT.